The 4 T cell receptor beta chains below were found in one sample sequenced in a study of tumor and adjacent non-tumor tissue in lung cancer. The template was RNA from unsorted bulk tissue. This non-tumor lung sample came from over 3 cm beyond the tumor edge. A modified ARM-PCR protocol with three rounds of nested PCR amplified TCRbeta. TCRdb analysed the multiplex PCR reads with MiXCR anew, one entry per CDR3 protein. This sample yields under 45,000 distinct CDR3 sequences, of which 60% are seen a single time; under 50% belongs to the top ten. The specimen sequenced was distant non-tumor lung tissue. These receptors were collected from a man aged 50 to 60 with non-small cell lung cancer.

This clonotype was counted at least ten times. V usage is TRBV30 and J usage is TRBJ1-5, with TRBD1 identical over 9 bases. Germline V gives CDR1 GTSNPN, CDR2 SVGIG (reference sequence). The CDR3 totals 15 residues. Germline trimming cut 5 bases from V and 5 bases from J; bases unmatched to any gene: 10. The CDR3 bases are TGTGCCTGGGATGAGGGACAGGGCGAACATCAGCCCCAGCATTTT. Amino acids: CAWDEGQGEHQPQHF.

Turning to this clonotype: A much larger clonotype is one base distant, so this may be a read error. V gene TRBV7-9 combines with J gene TRBJ2-7; weak D call: TRBD2 (6 bases). CDR3 length equals 16 residues. CDR1 and CDR2 (germline): SEHNR, FQNEAQ (reference sequence). CDR3 region: CATSLSGGEGFYEQYF. The CDR3 DNA is TGTGCCACCAGCTTAAGTGGAGGGGAAGGGTTCTACGAGCAGTACTTC.

Details on this clonotype: One base away lies a much larger clone, so this may be a sequencing read error. The CDR3 spells CASSQEDGGPYEQYF. The CDR3 coding sequence is TGCGCCAGCAGCCAGGAAGACGGGGGGCCCTACGAGCAGTACTTC. The chain links TRBV4-1 to TRBJ2-7, with D perhaps TRBD2 (7 bases). In germline, CDR1 is MGHRA, CDR2 YSYEKL. With 3 bases removed from V and 2 bases from J, the gap between germline ends came to 14 bases. This CDR3 is built from 15 residues.

As for this clonotype: Likely a read error: the CDR3 ends without its conserved phenylalanine or tryptophan. The V and J genes are TRBV5-1 and TRBJ1-5; 8 bases map to TRBD1. V shed 4 bases and J 0 bases; nucleotides not matched to a gene: 3. The CDR3 is 15 residues long. Germline CDR1 and CDR2: SGHRS and YFSETQ. The CDR3 here is CASSLTGDSNQPQHS. In DNA form, the CDR3 reads TGCGCCAGCAGCCTGACAGGGGATAGCAATCAGCCCCAGCATTCT.